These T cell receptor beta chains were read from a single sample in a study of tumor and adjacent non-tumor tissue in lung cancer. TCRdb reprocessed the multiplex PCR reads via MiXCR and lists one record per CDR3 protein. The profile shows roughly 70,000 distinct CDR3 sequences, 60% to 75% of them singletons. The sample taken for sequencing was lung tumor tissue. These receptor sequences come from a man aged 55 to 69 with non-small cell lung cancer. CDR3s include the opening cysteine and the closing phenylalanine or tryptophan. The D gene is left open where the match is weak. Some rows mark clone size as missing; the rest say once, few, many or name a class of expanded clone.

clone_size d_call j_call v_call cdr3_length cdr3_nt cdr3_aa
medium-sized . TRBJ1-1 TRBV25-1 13 TGTGCCAGCCAAATGGGGGGGAACACTGAAGCTTTCTTT CASQMGGNTEAFF
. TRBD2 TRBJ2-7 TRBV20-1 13 TGCAGCGCGGATGATAGCGGGAACAACGAGCAGTACTTC CSADDSGNNEQYF
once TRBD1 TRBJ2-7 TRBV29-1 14 TGCAGCATTTTGCAGGGGGCAGGGGGATACAAGCAGTACTTC CSILQGAGGYKQYF
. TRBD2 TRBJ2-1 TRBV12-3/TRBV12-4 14 TGTGCCATCAGTTTTGGCGGGAGAGCCCATGATCAGTTCTTC CAISFGGRAHDQFF
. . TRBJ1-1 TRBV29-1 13 TGCAGCGTGAAAGAGGTGGGGAAAACTGAAGCTTTCTTT CSVKEVGKTEAFF
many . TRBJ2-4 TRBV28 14 TGTGCCAGCAGTCCAATCTGGGGGCTTGACATTCAGTACTTC CASSPIWGLDIQYF
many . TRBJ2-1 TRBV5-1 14 TGCGCCAGCACCGGGACTTCTAACTACAATGAGCAGTTCTTC CASTGTSNYNEQFF
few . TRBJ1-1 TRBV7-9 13 TGTGCCAGCAGTCCCCAGGGCCACCTTGAAGCTTTCTTT CASSPQGHLEAFF
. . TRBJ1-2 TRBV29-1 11 TGCAGCGTTCCTGCAGGGGAAGGCTACGCCTTC CSVPAGEGYAF
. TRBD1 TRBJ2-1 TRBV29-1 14 TGCAGCGTCCCACCGGGACAGGGGGTTCATGAGCAGTTCTTC CSVPPGQGVHEQFF
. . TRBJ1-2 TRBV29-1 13 TGCGGCGTTGTCCTCCGGGGTTCCTATGGCTACTCCTTC CGVVLRGSYGYSF
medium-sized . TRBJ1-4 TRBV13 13 TGTGCCAGCAGCTCGTCCCCGGGACAAGCTCTGTTTTTT CASSSSPGQALFF